The source of this TCR beta chain is a study of cytomegalovirus exposure and HLA in healthy donors. Study findings and constraints: There were some public TCRs occurring in many donors, but most TCR sequences were rare. A later analysis reportedly identified an Asian-associated ancestry cluster as carrying fewer N-insertions than the roughly 720-donor mean.

Sample share makes this clone medium-sized (0.01 to 0.1%). What it binds is unknown. The PCR ran on 60 Vbeta and 13 Jbeta primers. Per the original methods: Unique TCR beta chains totaled some 81 million in a later count, with 8.5 million to 12 million of them shared. Profiled with immunoSEQ multiplex PCR; TCRdb holds only in-frame clones, not every one. V and J calls and clone size are as listed in that table; D and trimming were resolved from the DNA. Counted here are 85,000 to 100,000 clones, approximately 86% occurring once; the ten biggest clones make up 9% to 9.5%. The germline V gene has CDR1 MGHDK and CDR2 SYGVNS. This CDR3 region has 15 residues. V lost 3 bases, J lost 7 bases, and 12 bases stayed unmatched.

The clonotype was recovered from a man between 25 and 39 years old in good health and CMV-seropositive. V is TRBV25-1 and J is TRBJ2-7, with 7 nucleotides matching TRBD2. The material sequenced was PBMCs. The chain's CDR3 is CASSDRWRESWEQYF. The DNA for the CDR3 is TGTGCCAGCAGTGATAGGTGGCGGGAGTCCTGGGAGCAGTACTTC.